A selection of T cell receptor beta chains follows, all from one sample in a study of spatial heterogeneity in lung cancer. Each CDR3 protein is one row after TCRdb ran MiXCR on the 5' RACE reads. Among roughly 39,000 distinct CDR3 sequences, over 6.5% were seen once, and the ten largest hold about two fifths. This material consisted of PBMCs, taken at surgery. Receptor source: a female donor with early-stage non-small cell lung cancer. The CDR3 runs from the conserved cysteine through the conserved F or W. Fields, in order: V gene, J gene, clone size, D gene, CDR3 protein, CDR3 DNA. D genes are given only for firm matches. Clone size, where shown, is once, few, many, or a class for clones that have expanded.

TRBV20-1,TRBJ1-6,many,-,CSASWGRHSPLHF,TGCAGTGCTAGCTGGGGGAGGCATTCACCCCTCCACTTT
TRBV6-5,TRBJ2-7,many,TRBD1,CASSYSGQGTYEQYF,TGTGCCAGCAGTTACTCGGGACAGGGTACCTACGAGCAGTACTTC
TRBV18,TRBJ1-6,many,TRBD1,CASSPGQGGSPLHF,TGTGCCAGCTCACCCGGACAGGGAGGTTCACCCCTCCACTTT
TRBV12-3/TRBV12-4,TRBJ2-3,few,TRBD1,CASSRAGTGWADTQYF,TGTGCCAGCAGTCGAGCAGGGACAGGGTGGGCAGATACGCAGTATTTT
TRBV29-1,TRBJ2-7,many,TRBD1,CSVEEERGLSYEQYF,TGCAGCGTTGAAGAGGAGAGGGGGCTTTCGTACGAGCAGTACTTC
TRBV9,TRBJ1-3,many,-,CASSVGSSGNTIYF,TGTGCCAGCAGCGTAGGGAGTTCTGGAAACACCATATATTTT
TRBV18,TRBJ1-1,many,TRBD1,CASSPDQGEYTEAFF,TGTGCCAGCTCACCAGATCAGGGGGAGTACACTGAAGCTTTCTTT
TRBV6-6,TRBJ1-6,many,-,CASSSDRVNSPLHF,TGTGCCAGCAGTTCCGATCGTGTAAATTCACCCCTCCACTTT
TRBV5-1,TRBJ2-3,-,TRBD1,CASSYSTGVDTQYF,TGCGCCAGCAGCTATTCCACAGGGGTTGATACGCAGTATTTT
TRBV12-3/TRBV12-4,TRBJ2-3,many,TRBD2,CASSVAGGPDTQYF,TGTGCCAGCAGCGTAGCGGGGGGGCCAGATACGCAGTATTTT
TRBV23-1,TRBJ1-4,many,-,CASSQIQPKLFF,TGCGCCAGCAGTCAAATACAGCCAAAACTGTTTTTT
TRBV28,TRBJ2-5,many,-,CASSSPSTVLETQYF,TGTGCCAGCAGTTCCCCATCGACAGTCTTAGAGACCCAGTACTTC
TRBV7-9,TRBJ1-2,few,-,CASSLDSRTFF,TGTGCCAGCAGCTTAGACTCCAGGACCTTCTTC
TRBV15,TRBJ1-4,many,-,CATSRDAQINEKLFF,TGTGCCACCAGCAGAGATGCACAGATTAATGAAAAACTGTTTTTT
TRBV28,TRBJ2-7,many,TRBD1,CASGQAYEQYF,TGTGCCAGCGGACAGGCCTACGAGCAGTACTTC
TRBV11-3,TRBJ1-1,-,TRBD1,CASRGQGQTEAFF,TGTGCCAGCAGGGGACAGGGCCAGACTGAAGCTTTCTTT
TRBV20-1,TRBJ1-1,many,TRBD1,CSASRGRGRTEAFF,TGCAGTGCTAGCAGGGGGAGGGGGCGAACTGAAGCTTTCTTT
TRBV3-1,TRBJ1-1,many,-,CASSQRASIFEAFF,TGTGCCAGCAGCCAGCGTGCCAGTATATTTGAAGCTTTCTTT
TRBV4-1,TRBJ1-4,many,TRBD1,CASSQRTGGTANEKLFF,TGCGCCAGCAGCCAGAGGACAGGGGGCACGGCTAATGAAAAACTGTTTTTT
TRBV2,TRBJ2-7,-,-,CASSELRFYEQYF,TGTGCCAGCAGTGAGTTGAGGTTCTACGAGCAGTACTTC
TRBV11-2,TRBJ1-1,few,-,CASSSADRNEAFF,TGTGCCAGCAGCTCCGCAGACAGAAATGAAGCTTTCTTT
TRBV27,TRBJ1-4,few,-,CASSSTAVRGKLFF,TGTGCCAGCAGTTCGACAGCCGTTAGGGGAAAACTGTTTTTT
TRBV12-3/TRBV12-4,TRBJ1-1,few,-,CASSTPLQAAWGAFF,TGTGCCAGCAGTACTCCCCTGCAGGCCGCTTGGGGAGCTTTCTTT
TRBV20-1,TRBJ2-3,few,-,CSARVGGGSDTQYF,TGCAGTGCTAGAGTGGGGGGCGGGTCAGATACGCAGTATTTT
TRBV28,TRBJ1-2,-,-,CASFSGPESIYGYTF,TGTGCCAGCTTTTCAGGGCCAGAGTCAATTTATGGCTACACCTTC
TRBV7-2,TRBJ1-1,-,-,CASSWGRTEAFF,TGTGCCAGCAGCTGGGGGAGAACTGAAGCTTTCTTT
TRBV2,TRBJ2-5,-,-,CASSQNSGEQETQYF,TGTGCCAGCAGTCAGAATTCAGGGGAACAAGAGACCCAGTACTTC
TRBV4-1,TRBJ2-3,many,TRBD1,CASSHEGQNTDTQYF,TGCGCCAGCAGCCATGAGGGACAGAACACAGATACGCAGTATTTT
TRBV6-2/TRBV6-3,TRBJ1-6,few,-,CASSSPGENSPLHF,TGTGCCAGCAGTTCGCCAGGGGAAAATTCACCCCTCCACTTT
TRBV5-1,TRBJ1-1,many,-,CASSNGMEAFF,TGCGCCAGCAGCAACGGAATGGAAGCTTTCTTT
TRBV10-3,TRBJ1-1,many,-,CAISESGQPNTEAFF,TGTGCCATCAGTGAGTCTGGACAGCCGAACACTGAAGCTTTCTTT
TRBV11-3,TRBJ2-3,-,-,CASSLVYGTPDTDTQYF,TGTGCCAGCAGCTTAGTCTACGGGACTCCCGACACAGATACGCAGTATTTT
TRBV11-2,TRBJ2-2,many,-,CASGSQIGAITGELFF,TGTGCCAGCGGCTCCCAAATCGGTGCGATCACCGGGGAGCTGTTTTTT
TRBV5-1,TRBJ2-5,many,TRBD2,CASSPTSTKETQYF,TGCGCCAGCAGCCCGACTAGCACTAAAGAGACCCAGTACTTC
TRBV10-3,TRBJ2-3,many,TRBD2,CAISSPAGLTLSTDTQYF,TGTGCCATCAGTTCCCCAGCGGGGTTAACCCTTAGCACAGATACGCAGTATTTT
TRBV11-2,TRBJ2-3,few,TRBD2,CASSSRLAGGRKGDTQYF,TGTGCCAGCAGCTCCCGACTAGCGGGGGGCAGAAAGGGAGATACGCAGTATTTT
TRBV6-5,TRBJ2-7,many,TRBD1,CASRPDRGQTYEQYF,TGTGCCAGCAGACCCGACAGGGGCCAAACCTACGAGCAGTACTTC
TRBV4-3,TRBJ1-2,-,-,CASSQVPWHGYTF,TGCGCCAGCAGCCAAGTACCGTGGCATGGCTACACCTTC
TRBV7-2,TRBJ2-1,few,-,CASSRGPAAYEQFF,TGTGCCAGCAGCCGCGGGCCTGCGGCTTATGAGCAGTTCTTC
TRBV18,TRBJ2-5,few,-,CASSPPQGGSQETQYF,TGTGCCAGCTCACCGCCGCAGGGGGGTTCACAAGAGACCCAGTACTTC
TRBV19,TRBJ2-3,few,-,CASSIPIPDTQYF,TGTGCCAGTAGTATTCCAATCCCAGATACGCAGTATTTT
TRBV10-1,TRBJ2-2,many,TRBD1,CASSERKGASAGELFF,TGCGCCAGCAGTGAGAGGAAGGGGGCGTCCGCCGGGGAGCTGTTTTTT
TRBV10-3,TRBJ2-1,many,TRBD2,CAITTSGNNEQFF,TGTGCCATCACGACTAGCGGGAACAATGAGCAGTTCTTC
TRBV27,TRBJ2-3,-,-,CASSLSPDTQYF,TGTGCCAGCAGTTTATCCCCAGATACGCAGTATTTT
TRBV28,TRBJ1-1,few,-,CACARGGLGEAFF,TGTGCCTGCGCTAGGGGGGGCCTTGGTGAAGCTTTCTTT
TRBV10-2,TRBJ2-3,-,TRBD1,CASTDRGGDTQYF,TGCGCCAGCACCGACAGGGGAGGCGATACGCAGTATTTT
TRBV20-1,TRBJ2-1,-,-,CSARDNKNRELLDRKFF,TGCAGTGCTAGAGATAATAAAAATAGGGAGCTGCTGGACAGAAAGTTCTTC
TRBV20-1,TRBJ2-7,many,-,CSARAYSSPWEQYF,TGCAGTGCTAGAGCTTACTCTTCCCCCTGGGAGCAGTACTTC
TRBV6-1,TRBJ2-1,many,-,CASKEGSGVGNEQFF,TGTGCCAGCAAGGAAGGGAGCGGAGTCGGCAATGAGCAGTTCTTC
TRBV7-9,TRBJ2-7,few,TRBD1,CASSWTGALYEQYF,TGTGCCAGCAGCTGGACAGGTGCTCTCTACGAGCAGTACTTC
TRBV6-5,TRBJ2-7,many,TRBD1,CASKRDGTGGYEQYF,TGTGCCAGCAAGAGGGACGGGACAGGAGGCTACGAGCAGTACTTC
TRBV27,TRBJ2-1,many,-,CASISTGGRNEQFF,TGTGCCAGCATCTCGACAGGAGGGAGGAATGAGCAGTTCTTC
TRBV19,TRBJ2-4,many,-,CASSFELAGREYF,TGTGCCAGTAGTTTCGAGCTGGCGGGCAGGGAGTACTTC